A single sample is the source of the 23 T cell receptor beta chains below, sequenced in a study of shared clonotypes between healthy human individuals. Sequencing used immunoSEQ multiplex PCR; TCRdb keeps in-frame clones, though not all of them. There are around 1.4 million clones in the sample; 97% to 99% occur only once, and roughly 0.35% lies in the top ten. Source material: naive CD4+ T cells sorted from blood. The subset here: CD45RA+ positively selected. These receptor sequences come from a young man in good health.

Comments on this clone: Other DNA variants within this sample encode the same CDR3. The chain is built from TRBV7-6 and TRBJ2-3; no reliable D call. The V gene's germline CDR1 is SGHVS and CDR2 FNYEAQ. The CDR3 runs 14 residues. Trimming took off 1 base at V and 1 base at J, with 6 bases between the two ends. The CDR3 DNA reads as TGTGCCAGCAGCTTAGATCCGGGCACAGATACGCAGTATTTT. Amino acids: CASSLDPGTDTQYF.

V usage is TRBV19 and J usage is TRBJ2-7; possibly TRBD1 for D (6 bases). Germline CDR1 LNHDA, CDR2 SQIVND (reference sequence). This CDR3 contains 15 residues. V gave up 6 bases and J gave up 2 bases, with 17 bases separating them. In nucleotides, the CDR3 is TGTGCCAGTAGCCCAAGGACAGCTTACACCTACGAGCAGTACTTC. Translating gives CASSPRTAYTYEQYF.

About this clone itself: Additional DNA sequences in this sample encode the identical CDR3. The chain joins TRBV30 to TRBJ2-7; 9 bases match TRBD2. The length of the CDR3 is 12 residues. V was pared by 4 bases and J by 3 bases, with 1 base of the junction left unmatched. Germline CDR1 GTSNPN, CDR2 SVGIG (reference sequence). The CDR3 DNA reads TGTGCCTGGACTAGCGGGGTCTACGAGCAGTACTTC. Residues: CAWTSGVYEQYF.

This chain joins TRBV6-1 and TRBJ2-1, with TRBD1 matching 9 bases. The V segment lost 6 bases and the J segment 1 base; nucleotides outside the gene matches: 1. This CDR3 contains 14 residues. Germline values: CDR1 MNHNS, CDR2 SASEGT. Here the CDR3 DNA reads TGTGCCAGCAGAGGGACAGGGTCCTACAATGAGCAGTTCTTC. This sequence encodes CASRGTGSYNEQFF.

About this clone itself: Other DNA sequences from this sample encode an identical CDR3 as well. The chain carries TRBV11-3 and TRBJ2-7; a weak D match, TRBD1 (6 bases). Per the germline V gene, CDR1 is SGHNT and CDR2 is YENEEA. The CDR3 has 13 amino acids. Trimming removed 0 bases from V and 4 bases from J, with 7 bases in between. The CDR3 nucleotides are TGTGCCAGCAGCTTAGACGGGACATACGAGCAGTACTTC. This codes for CASSLDGTYEQYF.

This chain joins TRBV19 and TRBJ2-7, with TRBD1 matching over 10 bases. The V segment lost 7 bases and the J segment 2 bases; nucleotides outside the gene matches: 8. This CDR3 is built from 15 residues. Germline V gives CDR1 LNHDA, CDR2 SQIVND (reference sequence). CDR3 amino acids: CASTRTGTGAYEQYF. The CDR3, as DNA: TGTGCCAGTACCCGTACCGGGACAGGGGCCTACGAGCAGTACTTC. Drawing the rest from reference TRBV19 and TRBJ2-7, the complete variable domain is DGGITQSPKYLFRKEGQNVTLSCEQNLNHDAMYWYRQDPGQGLRLIYYSQIVNDFQKGDIAEGYSVSREKKESFPLTVTSAQKNPTAFYLCASTRTGTGAYEQYFGPGTRLTVT.

This clone was detected once. The CDR3 spells CASTLLAGGPLLEQYF. The DNA of the CDR3 is TGCGCCAGCACCCTCTTAGCGGGAGGGCCACTTTTAGAGCAGTACTTC. J is TRBJ2-7 and V is TRBV5-1; 11 nucleotides agree with TRBD2. V shed 6 bases, J shed 7 bases, and the junction held 15 bases outside the gene matches. Germline loops: CDR1 SGHRS, CDR2 YFSETQ. This CDR3 comprises 16 residues. Full variable domain (outside the CDR3, taken from reference TRBV5-1 and TRBJ2-7): KAGVTQTPRYLIKTRGQQVTLSCSPISGHRSVSWYQQTPGQGLQFLFEYFSETQRNKGNFPGRFSGRQFSNSRSEMNVSTLELGDSALYLCASTLLAGGPLLEQYFGPGTRLTVT.

The chain couples TRBV5-4 to TRBJ2-3, with 7 bases aligning to TRBD2. V trimming: 4 bases; J trimming: 4 bases; junction bases outside the gene matches: 15. The CDR3 extends over 17 amino acids. CDR1 is SGHNT, CDR2 YYREEE, per germline (reference sequence). Written as DNA, the CDR3 is TGTGCCAGCAGCCGAGGTTCGGGAGGCCGAGCGGCAGATACGCAGTATTTT. Encoded protein: CASSRGSGGRAADTQYF.

This clone appeared once. The V call is TRBV15, the J call TRBJ2-7; D possibly corresponds to TRBD2 (6 bases). Per the germline V gene, CDR1 is LNHNV and CDR2 is YYDKDF (reference sequence). The length of the CDR3 is 15 residues. V was clipped by 0 bases and J by 6 bases, with 15 bases between them. The CDR3 is CATSRDSAAGIEQYF. CDR3 coding DNA: TGTGCCACCAGCAGAGATTCCGCGGCGGGGATCGAGCAGTACTTC.

The rearrangement joins TRBV14 to TRBJ2-3; D gene uncertain. The ends were cut back, 1 base at V and 5 bases at J, with 7 bases in the middle. The CDR3 covers 13 residues. Germline-derived CDR1 and CDR2 are SGHDN and FVKESK. The CDR3 protein is CASSQVRVDTQYF. Here the CDR3 DNA reads TGTGCCAGCAGCCAAGTTCGGGTAGATACGCAGTATTTT.

The chain employs TRBV18 and TRBJ1-1, with TRBD1 identical over 9 bases. CDR3 length equals 16 residues. After removal of 2 bases from V and 4 bases from J, the junction contained 8 bases not matched to a gene. The germline V gene encodes CDR1 KGHSH and CDR2 LQKENI. The CDR3 DNA reads TGTGCCAGCTCACCAAGACAGGGGGGAGCGGGCACTGAAGCTTTCTTT. Amino acids: CASSPRQGGAGTEAFF.

This clone appeared once. The V and J genes are TRBV11-3 and TRBJ2-7; D may be TRBD1 (6 bases). The CDR3 length is 13 residues. From germline, CDR1 is SGHNT and CDR2 YENEEA. Trimming took off 5 bases at V and 1 base at J, with 9 bases between the two ends. In nucleotides, the CDR3 is TGTGCCAGCAGCCAAGGACAGTCCTACGAGCAGTACTTC. Protein sequence: CASSQGQSYEQYF.

This chain connects TRBV2 to TRBJ1-4; 7 bases fit TRBD1. The CDR3 length is 15 residues. Trimming removed 5 bases from V and 8 bases from J; junction bases left unmatched: 11. Germline CDR1 reads SNHLY; CDR2 reads FYNNEI. This chain's CDR3 is CASSYSEGAGEKLFF. CDR3 bases: TGTGCCAGCAGTTATTCGGAGGGGGCGGGAGAAAAACTGTTTTTT.

This chain connects TRBV29-1 to TRBJ2-7; 11 nucleotides agree with TRBD2. The CDR3 extends over 16 amino acids. Germline V lookup: CDR1 SQVTM, CDR2 ANQGSEA. Unmatched junction bases numbered 19, after V lost 6 bases and J lost 9 bases. In DNA, the CDR3 is TGCAGCGTGACGTGGCTAACTAGCGGGAGCCCTACGAGGCAGTACTTC. As protein: CSVTWLTSGSPTRQYF.

This sequence joins TRBV9 and TRBJ2-1; perhaps TRBD2 as D (5 bases). The V end was cut by 3 bases, the J end by 3 bases, with 13 bases between. The CDR3 length is 15 residues. Germline V CDR1 and CDR2: SGDLS, YYNGEE. The CDR3 nucleotides are TGTGCCAGCAGCGCTGTACGAAGCGGCTACAATGAGCAGTTCTTC. It specifies CASSAVRSGYNEQFF.

The CDR3 bases are TGTGCCAGCTCACCCTTGACAGGTGGGGGGCTACGAGAGACCCAGTACTTC. Translated: CASSPLTGGGLRETQYF. The chain links TRBV18 to TRBJ2-5, with D perhaps TRBD1 or TRBD2 (6 bases each). This CDR3 comprises 17 residues. Trimming took off 3 bases at V and 4 bases at J, with 21 bases between the two ends. Germline V gene lookup returns CDR1 KGHSH and CDR2 LQKENI. The variable domain in full, completed from reference TRBV18 and TRBJ2-5, reads NAGVMQNPRHLVRRRGQEARLRCSPMKGHSHVYWYRQLPEEGLKFMVYLQKENIIDESGMPKERFSAEFPKEGPSILRIQQVVRGDSAAYFCASSPLTGGGLRETQYFGPGTRLLVL.

CDR3: CASSTSANTYGEQYF. DNA of the CDR3: TGCGCCAGCAGCACGTCAGCGAATACCTACGGCGAGCAGTACTTC. This sequence joins TRBV5-1 and TRBJ2-7; D unresolved. V was trimmed by 4 bases and J by 6 bases, leaving 20 bases between them. Germline CDR1 SGHRS, CDR2 YFSETQ. The CDR3 consists of 15 residues.

The genes are TRBV5-5 and TRBJ2-2; D uncertain. There are 13 residues in the CDR3. In germline, CDR1 is SGHKS, CDR2 YYEKEE (reference sequence). Trimming took 0 bases from V and 7 from J, leaving 7 bases between them. CDR3 residues: CASSLDSIGELFF. CDR3 in DNA: TGTGCCAGCAGCTTGGACAGCATCGGGGAGCTGTTTTTT. Using reference TRBV5-5 and TRBJ2-2 for the parts outside the CDR3, the full variable domain is DAGVTQSPTHLIKTRGQQVTLRCSPISGHKSVSWYQQVLGQGPQFIFQYYEKEERGRGNFPDRFSARQFPNYSSELNVNALLLGDSALYLCASSLDSIGELFFGEGSRLTVL.

This chain links TRBV19 with TRBJ2-1; maybe TRBD2 (6 bases). V was clipped by 6 bases and J by 0 bases, with 15 bases between them. The CDR3 contains 16 residues. Germline assignment: CDR1 LNHDA and CDR2 SQIVND (reference sequence). The CDR3 coding sequence is TGTGCCAGTAGAAAGGCCGGCGGGACCTCCTACAATGAGCAGTTCTTC. It encodes CASRKAGGTSYNEQFF.

This clone occurred a few times. Other nucleotide sequences in the sample specify the same CDR3. This rearrangement joins TRBV7-9 to TRBJ1-1; no clear D. The CDR3 has 13 amino acids. Germline V gives CDR1 SEHNR, CDR2 FQNEAQ (reference sequence). V lost 2 bases and J 1 base, leaving 5 bases between the germline ends. CDR3 region: CASSLRENTEAFF. CDR3 coding DNA: TGTGCCAGCAGCTTACGGGAGAACACTGAAGCTTTCTTT.

The gene calls are TRBV7-9 and TRBJ2-3, with D possibly being TRBD1 (5 bases). The CDR3 runs to 11 residues. CDR1 and CDR2 from the germline V gene are SEHNR and FQNEAQ (reference sequence). V was shortened by 11 bases and J by 4 bases, with 10 bases between the two germline ends. The CDR3 bases are TGTGCCGGGGTAGGGGCAGATACGCAGTATTTT. It encodes CAGVGADTQYF.

J is TRBJ1-1 and V is TRBV10-3; D is unclear. The CDR3 is made up of 12 amino acids. The germline V gene has CDR1 ENHRY and CDR2 SYGVKD. V was clipped by 8 bases and J by 7 bases, with 14 bases between them. Written as DNA, the CDR3 is TGTGCCATCTCCCCCTTTGGGAGTGAAGCTTTCTTT. Residues: CAISPFGSEAFF.

This rearrangement joins TRBV5-1 to TRBJ2-1; 13 nucleotides match TRBD2. CDR3 length: 17 residues. Per germline, CDR1 SGHRS and CDR2 YFSETQ. Trimming removed 6 bases from V and 4 bases from J; junction bases left unmatched: 10. The CDR3 here is CASNGGLAGVRYNEQFF. Here the CDR3 DNA reads TGCGCCAGCAACGGCGGACTAGCGGGAGTACGGTACAATGAGCAGTTCTTC. The complete variable domain, with remaining parts taken from reference TRBV5-1 and TRBJ2-1, reads KAGVTQTPRYLIKTRGQQVTLSCSPISGHRSVSWYQQTPGQGLQFLFEYFSETQRNKGNFPGRFSGRQFSNSRSEMNVSTLELGDSALYLCASNGGLAGVRYNEQFFGPGTRLTVL.